Detailed here is one TCR beta chain. The antigen is undetermined. The germline V gene has CDR1 SGHRS and CDR2 YFSETQ. The CDR3 totals 14 residues. J gave up 6 bases and V 0 bases, and 1 base lay outside the gene matches. RNA was isolated and reverse transcribed to cDNA, the sequencing template. Sequencing used immunoSEQ multiplex PCR; TCRdb keeps in-frame clones, though not all of them. The profile shows around 200,000 clones, 50% to 60% of them singletons. This sample is part of a study of CD8+ T cells in alopecia areata. Points from the study as a whole: Scalp and blood samples kept many expanded lesional clones throughout tofacitinib. In lesional scalp, particularly from alopecia totalis/universalis, clonality was higher than in normal scalp.

This sample's treatment: oral pan-JAK inhibitor, 5-10 mg twice daily. The source is a human donor with alopecia areata. V and J are TRBV5-1 and TRBJ2-1; 9 bases line up with TRBD1. The material was CD4+ T cells sorted from blood, obtained at week 4, from a patient treated with tofacitinib. CDR3 loop: CASSLVDRGNEQFF. The CDR3 coding sequence is TGCGCCAGCAGCTTGGTGGACAGGGGCAATGAGCAGTTCTTC.